This TCR beta chain was identified in a study of T cells expressing NK-cell markers. On the study more broadly: The authors derived TCR beta repertoires from sorted CD3+CD56+NKG2C+, CD3+CD56+NKG2C- and CD3+CD56-NKG2C+ T cells.

TCRdb re-called the 5' RACE reads and catalogs CDR3 proteins one per entry, DNA excluded. Recorded for this sample: 400,000 or so distinct CDR3 sequences. This CDR3 contains 15 residues. Germline V gene data show CDR1 as SGHAT and CDR2 as FQNNGV. The clonotype was recovered from a woman in her 50s in good health. The sample consisted of blood T cells: a sorted CD56 or NKG2C T cell subset, CD4+ or CD8+ T cells, or bulk PBMC T cells (not recorded which). The chain carries TRBV11-2 and TRBJ1-5; TCRdb designates TRBD1, a call that cannot be tested without DNA. CDR3 protein: CASSTIGGKGQPQHF.